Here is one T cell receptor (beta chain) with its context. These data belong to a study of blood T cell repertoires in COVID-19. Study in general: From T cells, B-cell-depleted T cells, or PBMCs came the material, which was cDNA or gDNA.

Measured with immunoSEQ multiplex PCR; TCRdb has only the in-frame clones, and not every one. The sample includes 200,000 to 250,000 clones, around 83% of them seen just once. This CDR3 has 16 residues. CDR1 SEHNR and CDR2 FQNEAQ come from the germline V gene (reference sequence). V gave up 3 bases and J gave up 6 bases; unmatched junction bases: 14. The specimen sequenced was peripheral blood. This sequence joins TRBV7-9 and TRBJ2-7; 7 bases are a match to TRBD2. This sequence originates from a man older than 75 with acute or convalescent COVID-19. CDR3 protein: CASSLTSASGTSEQYF. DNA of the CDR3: TGTGCCAGCAGCTTGACATCGGCCAGCGGGACCTCCGAGCAGTACTTC.